A selection of T cell receptor beta chains follows, all from one sample in a study of CD8+CD57+ T cells in acquired aplastic anemia. TCRdb called the reads again in MiXCR, with one record for every CDR3 protein. The sample has about 180,000 distinct CDR3 sequences, approximately 48% seen once. Material: sorted CD4+, CD8+, or CD8+CD57+ T cells (not recorded which) from PBMCs. These receptors were collected from a human donor with aplastic anemia. The CDR3 runs from the conserved cysteine through the conserved F or W. Fields, in order: V gene, D gene, clone size, J gene, CDR3 DNA, CDR3 protein. D genes are given only for firm matches. Clone size, where shown, is once, few, many, or a class for clones that have expanded.

V: TRBV4-2; D: .; size: few; J: TRBJ1-1; DNA: TGTGCCAGCAGCCAAGATCCGACAGGCCATTCCAACACTGAAGCTTTCTTT; CDR3: CASSQDPTGHSNTEAFF
V: TRBV30; D: .; size: many; J: TRBJ2-7; DNA: TGTGCCTGGAGTGCACAGGCCAACGAGCAGTACTTC; CDR3: CAWSAQANEQYF
V: TRBV18; D: TRBD2; size: few; J: TRBJ2-1; DNA: TGTGCCAGCTCACCACCCAAAGCGGGGGGAATCTACAATGAGCAGTTCTTC; CDR3: CASSPPKAGGIYNEQFF
V: TRBV6-1; D: .; size: .; J: TRBJ2-3; DNA: TGTGCCAGCCGATTGCGTCTTAGCACAGATACGCAGTATTTT; CDR3: CASRLRLSTDTQYF
V: TRBV19; D: TRBD2; size: .; J: TRBJ2-7; DNA: TGTGCCAGTAGGCAAACTAGCGGGAGCTACGAGCAGTACTTC; CDR3: CASRQTSGSYEQYF
V: TRBV7-9; D: TRBD1; size: .; J: TRBJ2-7; DNA: TGTGCCAGCAGCACACAGGGGTCCTACGAGCAGTACTTC; CDR3: CASSTQGSYEQYF
V: TRBV6-1; D: TRBD1; size: many; J: TRBJ1-1; DNA: TGTGCCAGCAGCGAGGACAGGGGGGACACTGAAGCTTTCTTT; CDR3: CASSEDRGDTEAFF
V: TRBV7-9; D: .; size: few; J: TRBJ1-1; DNA: TGTGCCAGCAGCCCCTCGACTGAAGCTTTCTTT; CDR3: CASSPSTEAFF
V: TRBV11-3; D: .; size: .; J: TRBJ1-6; DNA: TGTGCCAGCAGCCGTGGTGGGGGGCAGCCCCTCCACTTT; CDR3: CASSRGGGQPLHF
V: TRBV15; D: .; size: few; J: TRBJ2-3; DNA: TGTGCCACCAGCAGAGATCGAAGGGGGAGCACAGATACGCAGTATTTT; CDR3: CATSRDRRGSTDTQYF
V: TRBV20-1; D: .; size: few; J: TRBJ1-4; DNA: TGCAGTGCTAGTGGAGGGTTGGATGAAAAACTGTTTTTT; CDR3: CSASGGLDEKLFF
V: TRBV6-1; D: .; size: few; J: TRBJ2-3; DNA: TGTGCCAGCAGTGAACAGGTGGGGGCCCGCACAGATACGCAGTATTTT; CDR3: CASSEQVGARTDTQYF
V: TRBV5-1; D: .; size: .; J: TRBJ2-3; DNA: TGCGCCAGCAGCGTTGTAGACTTAACAGATACGCAGTATTTT; CDR3: CASSVVDLTDTQYF
V: TRBV18; D: .; size: few; J: TRBJ2-2; DNA: TGTGCCAGCTCACCGCCAGGGCGGGTGAACACCGGGGAGCTGTTTTTT; CDR3: CASSPPGRVNTGELFF
V: TRBV5-8; D: .; size: many; J: TRBJ2-3; DNA: TGTGCCAGCAGCCCGTGGGGGGATACGCAGTATTTT; CDR3: CASSPWGDTQYF
V: TRBV19; D: .; size: many; J: TRBJ1-1; DNA: TGTGCCAGTAGTATCCAGGACGGAAACACTGAAGCTTTCTTT; CDR3: CASSIQDGNTEAFF
V: TRBV6-2/TRBV6-3; D: .; size: once; J: TRBJ2-7; DNA: TGTGCCAGCAGCCAGGACCAAACCCACTACGAGCAGTACTTC; CDR3: CASSQDQTHYEQYF
V: TRBV20-1; D: .; size: .; J: TRBJ1-4; DNA: TGCAGTGCTAAGTTTTCAGGGGCGGTTGAAAAACTGTTTTTT; CDR3: CSAKFSGAVEKLFF
V: TRBV25-1; D: .; size: .; J: TRBJ1-5; DNA: TGTGCCAGCAGTGGGGCAGCCCACAATCAGCCCCAGCATTTT; CDR3: CASSGAAHNQPQHF
V: TRBV9; D: TRBD1; size: .; J: TRBJ1-2; DNA: TGTGCCAGCAGCTTGGGTACCAGGACAGGGTCTGGCTACACCTTC; CDR3: CASSLGTRTGSGYTF
V: TRBV5-1; D: .; size: .; J: TRBJ1-2; DNA: TGCGCCAGCAGCCCCCTAGGGGGGGCGAACTATGGCTACACCTTC; CDR3: CASSPLGGANYGYTF
V: TRBV6-1; D: .; size: many; J: TRBJ1-3; DNA: TGTGCCAGCAGTGAGCGGGTAGACGACACCATATATTTT; CDR3: CASSERVDDTIYF
V: TRBV6-4; D: .; size: many; J: TRBJ2-1; DNA: TGTGCCAGCAGTGTAGGTTTAGGGGTGCGCAATGAGCAGTTCTTC; CDR3: CASSVGLGVRNEQFF